The 26 T cell receptor beta chains reported below all come from one sample, sequenced in a study of shared clonotypes between healthy human individuals. The naive CD8 population came from CD45RO-negative cells selected for CCR7, without terminally differentiated effector memory CD45RA+ cells. This table comes from immunoSEQ multiplex PCR, and its TCRdb copy is limited to in-frame clones, with some not included. The sample carries 750,000 to 1,000,000 clones, 92% recorded once. The sequenced material came from naive CD8+ T cells sorted from blood. These receptors originate from a man younger than 40 in good health.

The chain couples TRBV11-2 to TRBJ2-7; 11 positions agree with TRBD2. Germline CDR1 SGHAT, CDR2 FQNNGV. The J segment lost 2 bases and the V segment lost 4 bases, leaving 7 bases of the junction unmatched. CDR3 size: 16 residues. DNA of the CDR3: TGTGCCAGCAGCTCGTTAGCGGGAGGGCCACCCTACGAGCAGTACTTC. The encoded protein is CASSSLAGGPPYEQYF.

Here the CDR3 reads CASSYSFGNTGELFF. In DNA form, the CDR3 reads TGTGCCAGCAGTTACTCGTTCGGGAACACCGGGGAGCTGTTTTTT. The chain carries TRBV6-5 and TRBJ2-2, with D uncertain. Trimming stripped 0 bases from V and 1 base from J, with 6 bases between. The CDR3 length is 15 residues. CDR1 and CDR2 (germline): MNHEY, SVGAGI.

This rearrangement joins TRBV7-9 to TRBJ2-7; D is perhaps TRBD1 (6 bases). Germline-derived CDR1 and CDR2 are SEHNR and FQNEAQ (reference sequence). Trimming left V 6 bases short and J 7 bases short, with 16 bases between. The CDR3 runs to 13 residues. The CDR3 here is CASSWTALGEQYF. The CDR3 nucleotides read TGTGCCAGCAGTTGGACAGCCCTCGGAGAGCAGTACTTC.

The chain combines TRBV19 with TRBJ2-2; 10 bases are shared with TRBD2. The length of the CDR3 is 20 residues. With 1 base clipped from V and 4 bases from J, the junction kept 15 bases outside the gene matches. Germline CDR1 and CDR2: LNHDA and SQIVND (reference sequence). This chain's CDR3 is CASSIAPIAAGGPGTGELFF. As DNA, the CDR3 is TGTGCCAGTAGTATAGCTCCCATCGCAGCGGGAGGGCCGGGCACCGGGGAGCTGTTTTTT.

V and J are TRBV19 and TRBJ2-1; 7 bases are shared with TRBD2. Trimming cost V 5 bases and J 3 bases; bases outside gene matches: 7. There are 15 residues in the CDR3. Germline V CDR1 and CDR2: LNHDA, SQIVND (reference sequence). The CDR3 protein is CASSATSGVYNEQFF. CDR3 DNA: TGTGCCAGTAGTGCAACCAGCGGGGTCTACAATGAGCAGTTCTTC.

This clone has a single count. V and J are TRBV10-3 and TRBJ2-3; a possible D gene is TRBD1 (7 bases). The CDR3 is made up of 15 amino acids. Germline CDR1 ENHRY, CDR2 SYGVKD. Deletions cut 8 bases from V and 2 bases from J, with 17 bases between. The CDR3 coding sequence is TGTGCCATCGCCGGCGGGGACAGCTACACAGATACGCAGTATTTT. It specifies CAIAGGDSYTDTQYF.

V usage is TRBV27 and J usage is TRBJ2-7; 11 bases are a match to TRBD2. Germline lookup yields CDR1 MNHEY and CDR2 SMNVEV (reference sequence). The CDR3 spans 13 residues. After removal of 10 bases from V and 4 bases from J, the junction contained 6 bases not matched to a gene. The DNA of the CDR3 is TGTGCCACCAGACCTAGCGGGGGGTACGAGCAGTACTTC. Translation gives CATRPSGGYEQYF.

V gene TRBV7-8 combines with J gene TRBJ1-1; D gene uncertain. With 9 bases removed from V and 1 base from J, the gap between germline ends came to 6 bases. The CDR3 is 11 amino acids. Germline loops: CDR1 SGHVS, CDR2 FQNEAQ. The chain's CDR3 is CASTWNTEAFF. The CDR3 DNA reads TGTGCCAGTACATGGAACACTGAAGCTTTCTTT.

The chain combines TRBV6-1 with TRBJ2-7; no firm D call. The germline V and J ends were trimmed by 6 bases and 2 bases, with 5 bases remaining between them. The germline CDR1 and CDR2 sequences are MNHNS and SASEGT. CDR3 length: 11 amino acids. The DNA of the CDR3 is TGTGCCAGCAGGCTCCCCTACGAGCAGTACTTC. Its translation is CASRLPYEQYF.

The rearrangement links TRBV27 to TRBJ2-7, with 9 bases aligning to TRBD2. Germline lookup yields CDR1 MNHEY and CDR2 SMNVEV (reference sequence). The junction had 14 bases not matched to a gene; V was cut back by 4 bases and J by 7 bases. The CDR3 length is 16 residues. The CDR3 protein is CASSSFPGLAGGEQYF. The CDR3 nucleotides are TGTGCCAGCAGTTCCTTTCCGGGACTAGCTGGGGGAGAGCAGTACTTC.

Comments on this clone: At the DNA level, this CDR3 is encoded by other sequences in the same sample as well. The chain has TRBV7-2 and TRBJ2-7, with D unclear. V lost 3 bases and J lost 4, with 4 bases in between. The germline CDR1 and CDR2 sequences are SGHTA and FQGNSA. This CDR3 has 11 amino acids. The CDR3, as DNA: TGTGCCAGCAGCTTGACATACGAGCAGTACTTC. Its protein product is CASSLTYEQYF.

CDR3: CASSYSFYHEQFF. The CDR3 DNA is TGTGCCAGCAGTTACTCGTTTTACCATGAGCAGTTCTTC. This sequence joins TRBV6-5 and TRBJ2-1, with D unresolved. Trimming left V 0 bases short and J 8 bases short, with 8 bases between. From germline, CDR1 is MNHEY and CDR2 SVGAGI. CDR3 length: 13 amino acids.

This clone was recorded only once. The V call is TRBV5-1, the J call TRBJ2-7, with D hard to call. The CDR3 sequence is 15 residues long. Trimming removed 0 bases from V and 6 bases from J, with 16 bases in between. Germline assignment: CDR1 SGHRS and CDR2 YFSETQ. CDR3 region: CASSLALAEPREQYF. In DNA form, the CDR3 reads TGCGCCAGCAGCTTGGCCTTGGCAGAACCCCGCGAGCAGTACTTC.

The chain combines TRBV5-6 with TRBJ1-1; TRBD1 agrees at 7 bases. CDR1 is SGHDT and CDR2 is YYEEEE in the germline V gene. The CDR3 contains 17 residues. Unmatched junction bases numbered 9, after V lost 1 base and J lost 0 bases. The CDR3 loop reads CASSLFTTGTMNTEAFF. The CDR3, as DNA: TGTGCCAGCAGCTTGTTTACGACAGGGACTATGAACACTGAAGCTTTCTTT.

Comments on this clone: The sample contains more than one DNA sequence encoding this CDR3. This rearrangement joins TRBV27 to TRBJ2-7; possible D gene TRBD1, 5 bases. Germline V gene lookup returns CDR1 MNHEY and CDR2 SMNVEV (reference sequence). The CDR3 covers 15 residues. V lost 3 bases, J lost 0 bases, and 12 bases lay in between. This CDR3 reads CASSLKGLGSYEQYF. CDR3 nucleotide sequence: TGTGCCAGCAGTTTGAAGGGGCTAGGCTCCTACGAGCAGTACTTC.

The J gene is TRBJ2-5, the V gene TRBV10-3, with 10 positions matching TRBD2. This CDR3 spans 17 amino acids. Germline lookup yields CDR1 ENHRY and CDR2 SYGVKD. The V and J ends lost 3 bases and 7 bases, in that order; junction bases with no gene match: 14. The CDR3: CAISDNSGRYRAGTQYF. The CDR3, as DNA: TGTGCCATCAGTGATAATAGCGGGAGGTATCGGGCGGGGACCCAGTACTTC.

The genes are TRBV5-6 and TRBJ1-6; no firm D call. The V gene lost 3 bases and the J gene lost 0 bases, with 13 bases spanning the gap. Germline CDR1 is SGHDT and CDR2 is YYEEEE. CDR3 length: 17 residues. CDR3 sequence: CASSWHGVSSYNSPLHF. The CDR3 coding sequence is TGTGCCAGCAGCTGGCATGGGGTGAGCTCCTATAATTCACCCCTCCACTTT. Based on the CDR3 plus reference TRBV5-6 and TRBJ1-6, the full variable domain is DAGVTQSPTHLIKTRGQQVTLRCSPKSGHDTVSWYQQALGQGPQFIFQYYEEEERQRGNFPDRFSGHQFPNYSSELNVNALLLGDSALYLCASSWHGVSSYNSPLHFGNGTRLTVT.

This sequence joins TRBV7-2 and TRBJ2-1; tentative D call: TRBD1 (6 bases). Per germline, CDR1 SGHTA and CDR2 FQGNSA. CDR3 length: 15 residues. Trimming stripped 5 bases from V and 10 bases from J, with 21 bases between. The DNA for the CDR3 is TGTGCCAGCAGCCTACGGCCTGGGACGGGACACGAGCAGTTCTTC. Its translation: CASSLRPGTGHEQFF.

In its sample, this clone was seen once. The J gene is TRBJ2-7, the V gene TRBV7-9; D may match TRBD1 or TRBD2 (6 bases each). V was clipped by 5 bases and J by 3 bases, with 17 bases between them. This CDR3 is built from 15 residues. Germline V gene sequence: CDR1 SEHNR, CDR2 FQNEAQ (reference sequence). This CDR3 reads CASSTPGAVLYEQYF. The DNA for the CDR3 is TGTGCCAGCAGCACACCGGGGGCGGTTCTCTACGAGCAGTACTTC.

The chain joins TRBV18 to TRBJ1-3; D possibly corresponds to TRBD1 (6 bases). The CDR3 contains 18 residues. Deletions cut 3 bases from V and 0 bases from J, with 18 bases between. The germline gives CDR1 KGHSH, CDR2 LQKENI. The CDR3 spells CASSPQMGGGPSGNTIYF. The CDR3 coding sequence is TGTGCCAGCTCACCGCAGATGGGTGGGGGCCCCTCTGGAAACACCATATATTTT. Drawing the rest from reference TRBV18 and TRBJ1-3, the complete variable domain is NAGVMQNPRHLVRRRGQEARLRCSPMKGHSHVYWYRQLPEEGLKFMVYLQKENIIDESGMPKERFSAEFPKEGPSILRIQQVVRGDSAAYFCASSPQMGGGPSGNTIYFGEGSWLTVV.

This chain connects TRBV29-1 to TRBJ1-1; 7 bases align to TRBD1. CDR3 length: 14 amino acids. V lost 0 bases to trimming and J lost 2 bases; unmatched junction nucleotides: 3. From germline, CDR1 is SQVTM and CDR2 ANQGSEA. The CDR3 DNA reads TGCAGCGTTGAAGAGACAGGGTTCAACACTGAAGCTTTCTTT. Protein product: CSVEETGFNTEAFF.

V gene TRBV15 combines with J gene TRBJ2-5; 7 nucleotides agree with TRBD2. Germline V gene data show CDR1 as LNHNV and CDR2 as YYDKDF (reference sequence). Unmatched junction bases numbered 10, after V lost 4 bases and J lost 2 bases. CDR3 size: 16 residues. CDR3 sequence: CATSKGASGWQETQYF. In nucleotides, the CDR3 is TGTGCCACCAGCAAAGGGGCTAGCGGTTGGCAAGAGACCCAGTACTTC.

This sequence joins TRBV30 and TRBJ1-1, with TRBD1 as a possible D gene (5 bases). Germline CDR1 GTSNPN, CDR2 SVGIG (reference sequence). The CDR3 sequence is 13 residues long. V was cut by 3 bases and J by 6 bases, with 14 bases left in between. CDR3 sequence (DNA): TGTGCCTGGAGCGATGGGACGAGCCCTGAAGCTTTCTTT. The encoded protein is CAWSDGTSPEAFF.

J is TRBJ2-7 and V is TRBV7-9, with D possibly called TRBD1 or TRBD2 (5 bases each). V shed 3 bases and J shed 4 bases, with 13 bases lying between them. The germline CDR1 and CDR2 sequences are SEHNR and FQNEAQ (reference sequence). The CDR3 is 14 residues long. The CDR3 loop is CASSLRGPPYEQYF. The CDR3 bases are TGTGCCAGCAGCTTGAGGGGACCTCCATACGAGCAGTACTTC.

This rearrangement joins TRBV7-9 to TRBJ2-1; D remains unclear. V was pared by 1 base and J by 9 bases, with 10 bases between. Germline V gene data show CDR1 as SEHNR and CDR2 as FQNEAQ (reference sequence). The CDR3 contains 13 residues. The CDR3 loop is CASSLGLPVEQFF. CDR3 bases: TGTGCCAGCAGCTTAGGGCTGCCCGTTGAGCAGTTCTTC.

The gene calls are TRBV25-1 and TRBJ2-1; 7 bases match TRBD1. Germline V gene sequence: CDR1 MGHDK, CDR2 SYGVNS. The CDR3 spans 15 residues. V dropped 3 bases and J dropped 1; count of bases not matched to a gene: 3. This chain's CDR3 is CASSEDRPSYNEQFF. For the CDR3, the DNA is TGTGCCAGCAGTGAGGACAGGCCTTCCTACAATGAGCAGTTCTTC.